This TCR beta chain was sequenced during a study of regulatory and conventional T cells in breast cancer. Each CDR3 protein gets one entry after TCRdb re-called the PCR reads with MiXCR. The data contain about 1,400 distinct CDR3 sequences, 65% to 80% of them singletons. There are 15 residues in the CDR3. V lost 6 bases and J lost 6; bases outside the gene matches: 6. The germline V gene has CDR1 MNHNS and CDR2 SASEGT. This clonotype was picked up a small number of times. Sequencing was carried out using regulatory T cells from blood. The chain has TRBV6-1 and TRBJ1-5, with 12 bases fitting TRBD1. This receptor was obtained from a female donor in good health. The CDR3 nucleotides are TGTGCCAGCAGACCGGGACAGGGGGCGAGTCAGCCCCAGCATTTT. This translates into CASRPGQGASQPQHF.